These 30 T cell receptor beta chains were all obtained from the same sample, sequenced in a study of control samples from healthy donors and cancer patients. Produced via immunoSEQ multiplex PCR; TCRdb's table is partial and in-frame only. The repertoire holds more than 85,000 clones, with approximately 83% as singletons. Specimen: blood. The receptors originated from a woman between 50 and 59 years old in good health.

The chain combines TRBV19 with TRBJ2-4, with D maybe TRBD1 (6 bases). V was shortened by 5 bases and J by 0 bases, with 20 bases between the two germline ends. The CDR3 covers 18 residues. Germline V gives CDR1 LNHDA, CDR2 SQIVND (reference sequence). The CDR3 DNA reads as TGTGCCAGTAGTGGCAGGGGCTTAAAGGACCAAGCCAAAAACATTCAGTACTTC. This gives the protein CASSGRGLKDQAKNIQYF.

For this clone: One end of the junction fails to match germline, which may point to a read error. V is TRBV5-5 and J is TRBJ1-1; D unclear. This CDR3 comprises 14 residues. Germline V lookup: CDR1 SGHKS, CDR2 YYEKEE (reference sequence). The CDR3 loop is CACSLSGWNTEAFF. CDR3 nucleotides: TGTGCCTGCAGCTTGAGTGGGTGGAACACTGAAGCTTTCTTT. Using reference TRBV5-5 and TRBJ1-1 for the parts outside the CDR3, the full variable domain is DAGVTQSPTHLIKTRGQQVTLRCSPISGHKSVSWYQQVLGQGPQFIFQYYEKEERGRGNFPDRFSARQFPNYSSELNVNALLLGDSALYLCACSLSGWNTEAFFGQGTRLTVV.

A single count supports this clone. The J gene is TRBJ2-1, the V gene TRBV5-5; 9 bases match TRBD1. Germline V gene sequence: CDR1 SGHKS, CDR2 YYEKEE (reference sequence). V was pared by 0 bases and J by 9 bases, with 16 bases of the junction left unmatched. The CDR3 sequence is 18 residues long. This CDR3 is CASSLVFRDRVVQGEQFF. The CDR3 DNA reads as TGTGCCAGCAGCTTGGTCTTCCGGGACAGGGTCGTTCAGGGTGAGCAGTTCTTC.

This chain connects TRBV15 to TRBJ1-2; D possibly corresponds to TRBD1 (6 bases). Trimming shortened V by 1 base and J by 5 bases, and 17 bases separated the two germline ends. CDR1 is LNHNV and CDR2 is YYDKDF in the germline V gene (reference sequence). The CDR3 spans 16 residues. CDR3 in amino acids: CATSRGFLDSDYGYTF. CDR3 nucleotides: TGTGCCACCAGCAGAGGATTCTTGGACAGCGATTATGGCTACACCTTC.

The chain employs TRBV6-2 or TRBV6-3 and TRBJ2-7, with TRBD1 identical over 10 bases. The CDR3 is 16 residues long. The germline gives CDR1 MNHEY, CDR2 SVGEGT. The trim removed 3 bases at V and 0 bases at J, leaving 5 bases unmatched. The CDR3 protein is CASSYPTGGGSYEQYF. CDR3 in DNA: TGTGCCAGCAGTTATCCGACAGGGGGCGGCTCCTACGAGCAGTACTTC.

The chain has TRBV6-6 and TRBJ2-3; TRBD2 matches at 12 bases. Germline V gene lookup returns CDR1 MNHNY and CDR2 SVGAGI (reference sequence). The J segment lost 5 bases and the V segment lost 0 bases, leaving 0 bases of the junction unmatched. The CDR3 contains 15 residues. CDR3 bases: TGTGCCAGCAGTTACTCGACTAGCGGGAGAGATACGCAGTATTTT. Its protein is CASSYSTSGRDTQYF.

V usage is TRBV13 and J usage is TRBJ1-3, with D maybe TRBD1 (5 bases). The germline V and J ends were trimmed by 5 bases and 7 bases, with 18 bases remaining between them. Looked up from germline, CDR1 is PRHDT and CDR2 is FYEKMQ (reference sequence). The CDR3 is 15 amino acids. The CDR3: CASSRDSREGNTIYF. The CDR3 bases are TGTGCCAGCAGCCGAGACAGCAGGGAGGGGAACACCATATATTTT.

This clone was seen only once. Written as DNA, the CDR3 is TGTGCCAGCAGTTACTTGACAGGGGAGGAAAACACTGAAGCTTTCTTT. It codes for CASSYLTGEENTEAFF. The chain is built from TRBV6-2 or TRBV6-3 and TRBJ1-1; TRBD1 aligns across 8 bases. V dropped 1 base and J dropped 2; count of bases not matched to a gene: 6. CDR1 and CDR2 from the germline V gene are MNHEY and SVGEGT. The CDR3 has 16 residues.

This sequence joins TRBV7-9 and TRBJ2-3; 8 positions agree with TRBD1. CDR3 length: 15 residues. V lost 4 bases to trimming and J lost 4 bases; unmatched junction nucleotides: 7. The germline gives CDR1 SEHNR, CDR2 FQNEAQ (reference sequence). CDR3 amino acids: CASSSTGTGPDTQYF. CDR3 nucleotides: TGTGCCAGCAGCTCAACCGGGACAGGCCCAGATACGCAGTATTTT.

The rearrangement links TRBV6-5 to TRBJ1-2, with TRBD1 matching 9 bases. V lost 2 bases to trimming and J lost 4 bases; unmatched junction nucleotides: 2. Per germline, CDR1 MNHEY and CDR2 SVGAGI. CDR3 length: 14 amino acids. The DNA for the CDR3 is TGTGCCAGCAGTTACGCGACAGGGGGCTATGGCTACACCTTC. Translating gives CASSYATGGYGYTF.

The rearrangement joins TRBV18 to TRBJ1-1, with 7 bases aligning to TRBD1. Unmatched junction bases numbered 4, after V lost 4 bases and J lost 8 bases. This CDR3 is built from 12 residues. Germline CDR1 KGHSH, CDR2 LQKENI. The CDR3 is CASSQSTGEAFF. In DNA form, the CDR3 reads TGTGCCAGCTCACAGTCGACAGGGGAAGCTTTCTTT. The variable domain in full, with the rest retrieved from reference TRBV18 and TRBJ1-1, is NAGVMQNPRHLVRRRGQEARLRCSPMKGHSHVYWYRQLPEEGLKFMVYLQKENIIDESGMPKERFSAEFPKEGPSILRIQQVVRGDSAAYFCASSQSTGEAFFGQGTRLTVV.

As concerns this clone: Other DNA sequences within the sample encode an identical CDR3. J is TRBJ1-6 and V is TRBV19; perhaps TRBD1 as D (6 bases). CDR3 length: 14 residues. V was pared by 3 bases and J by 7 bases, with 10 bases between. Germline V CDR1 and CDR2: LNHDA, SQIVND (reference sequence). CDR3 residues: CASSIGQGNSPLHF. The CDR3 DNA is TGTGCCAGTAGTATCGGCCAGGGGAATTCACCCCTCCACTTT.

The chain joins TRBV18 to TRBJ2-2, with D tentatively TRBD1 or TRBD2 (6 bases each). Trimming removed 3 bases from V and 0 bases from J, with 14 bases in between. The CDR3 extends over 17 amino acids. The germline gives CDR1 KGHSH, CDR2 LQKENI. In DNA, the CDR3 is TGTGCCAGCTCACCCACCTACGGGGGCACGAACACCGGGGAGCTGTTTTTT. Translation: CASSPTYGGTNTGELFF.

The chain carries TRBV4-3 and TRBJ2-2; TRBD2 agrees at 8 bases. Germline assignment: CDR1 LGHNA and CDR2 YSLEER. CDR3 length: 19 amino acids. Unmatched junction bases numbered 18, after V lost 4 bases and J lost 5 bases. The CDR3 reads CASSPVVLAGFKGTGELFF. CDR3 nucleotides: TGCGCCAGCAGCCCCGTCGTATTAGCGGGATTCAAGGGAACCGGGGAGCTGTTTTTT.

The count of this clone is one. The rearrangement uses TRBV7-2 and TRBJ1-4; D gene ambiguous. CDR1 SGHTA and CDR2 FQGNSA come from the germline V gene. V was cut by 6 bases and J by 4 bases, with 18 bases left in between. The CDR3 is 16 residues long. Here the CDR3 reads CASRRTPWEDNEKLFF. CDR3 in DNA: TGTGCCAGCAGGCGCACGCCGTGGGAAGATAATGAAAAACTGTTTTTT.

The V and J genes are TRBV6-4 and TRBJ1-1, with a tentative D call TRBD1 (5 bases). Trimming pared 6 bases from V and 1 base from J, leaving 9 bases between. This CDR3 has 13 residues. The germline CDR1 and CDR2 sequences are MRHNA and SNTAGT. The chain's CDR3 is CASRRQTNTEAFF. The CDR3 nucleotides read TGTGCCAGCAGGCGACAGACGAACACTGAAGCTTTCTTT.

CDR3 in DNA: TGTGCCAGCACCACTAGACTAGCGGGAGGGCTGAGCACAGATACGCAGTATTTT. Translated, it gives CASTTRLAGGLSTDTQYF. The chain has TRBV3-1 (or the pseudogene TRBV3-2) and TRBJ2-3, with 14 bases fitting TRBD2. The germline CDR1 and CDR2 sequences are LGHDT and YNNKEL (reference sequence). This CDR3 region has 18 residues. V shed 7 bases and J 0 bases; nucleotides not matched to a gene: 9.

This chain joins TRBV7-3 and TRBJ2-1; 10 nucleotides match TRBD2. With V trimmed by 5 bases and J by 2 bases, 3 bases remained unmatched. The CDR3 is 15 amino acids. The V gene's germline CDR1 is SGHTA and CDR2 FQGTGA. The CDR3 protein is CASSIAGGAYNEQFF. The CDR3 DNA sequence: TGTGCCAGCAGCATAGCGGGGGGCGCCTACAATGAGCAGTTCTTC. The complete variable domain, with remaining parts taken from reference TRBV7-3 and TRBJ2-1, reads GAGVSQTPSNKVTEKGKYVELRCDPISGHTALYWYRQSLGQGPEFLIYFQGTGAADDSGLPNDRFFAVRPEGSVSTLKIQRTERGDSAVYLCASSIAGGAYNEQFFGPGTRLTVL.

The J gene is TRBJ2-2, the V gene TRBV5-4; 7 positions agree with TRBD1. V gave up 3 bases and J gave up 2 bases; unmatched junction bases: 4. The CDR3 is made up of 15 amino acids. Germline loops: CDR1 SGHNT, CDR2 YYREEE (reference sequence). Written as DNA, the CDR3 is TGTGCCAGCAGCTCGGACAGGTCAAACACCGGGGAGCTGTTTTTT. The encoded protein is CASSSDRSNTGELFF.

V gene TRBV18 combines with J gene TRBJ2-3, with 7 bases that match TRBD1. The CDR3 covers 16 residues. Germline V gives CDR1 KGHSH, CDR2 LQKENI. V lost 3 bases to trimming and J lost 3 bases; unmatched junction nucleotides: 9. CDR3: CASSPRQGSLTDTQYF. The CDR3 DNA follows: TGTGCCAGCTCACCCCGACAGGGATCTTTGACAGATACGCAGTATTTT. Full variable domain (remainder filled in from reference TRBV18 and TRBJ2-3): NAGVMQNPRHLVRRRGQEARLRCSPMKGHSHVYWYRQLPEEGLKFMVYLQKENIIDESGMPKERFSAEFPKEGPSILRIQQVVRGDSAAYFCASSPRQGSLTDTQYFGPGTRLTVL.

The J gene is TRBJ1-4, the V gene TRBV7-2; tentatively, D is TRBD1 (5 bases). The CDR3 covers 16 residues. CDR1 and CDR2 from the germline V gene are SGHTA and FQGNSA. Trimming removed 0 bases at V and 0 bases at J, with 8 bases between. CDR3 DNA: TGTGCCAGCAGCTTAGCGCAGGGTACAACTAATGAAAAACTGTTTTTT. Translated, it gives CASSLAQGTTNEKLFF.

The chain employs TRBV9 and TRBJ2-2, with TRBD2 identical over 14 bases. Germline CDR1 reads SGDLS; CDR2 reads YYNGEE. J was trimmed by 3 bases and V by 4 bases; bases with no gene match: 5. This CDR3 contains 17 residues. CDR3 amino acids: CASSLGLAGGDTGELFF. The CDR3 bases are TGTGCCAGCAGCCTTGGACTAGCGGGAGGTGACACCGGGGAGCTGTTTTTT.

This clone was picked up one time. The J gene is TRBJ2-5, the V gene TRBV6-2 or TRBV6-3; 11 nucleotides match TRBD2. Germline CDR1 reads MNHEY; CDR2 reads SVGEGT. V dropped 1 base and J dropped 2; count of bases not matched to a gene: 3. The CDR3 is 16 amino acids. The CDR3 bases are TGTGCCAGCAGTTACTTGACTAGCGGGGTTCAAGAGACCCAGTACTTC. Its translation: CASSYLTSGVQETQYF.

This chain connects TRBV16 to TRBJ2-1; D remains unclear. The CDR3 has 12 amino acids. The V gene's germline CDR1 is KGHSY and CDR2 FQNENV. V lost 3 bases to trimming and J lost 9 bases, with 9 bases between them. CDR3 coding DNA: TGTGCCAGCAGCCACTCGAGGAGTGAGCAGTTCTTC. It yields the protein CASSHSRSEQFF.

The rearrangement joins TRBV4-1 to TRBJ2-5, with 8 bases identical to TRBD1. The CDR3 spans 14 residues. V gave up 4 bases and J gave up 4 bases; unmatched junction bases: 5. Germline CDR1 and CDR2: MGHRA and YSYEKL. The CDR3 DNA reads TGCGCCAGCAGCCGAGAAGGACAGGGAGAGACCCAGTACTTC. It is translated as CASSREGQGETQYF.

This clone was detected once. The genes are TRBV6-4 and TRBJ2-1; 10 bases align to TRBD1. J lost 6 bases, V lost 3 bases, and 2 bases had no gene match. The CDR3 loop spans 14 amino acids. Germline V gene sequence: CDR1 MRHNA, CDR2 SNTAGT. The CDR3 spells CASSDGQGVNEQFF. In DNA, the CDR3 is TGTGCCAGCAGTGATGGACAGGGGGTCAATGAGCAGTTCTTC.

This clone was counted between two and nine times. This rearrangement joins TRBV5-6 to TRBJ1-2; the D is unclear. The CDR3 runs 15 residues. Trimming pared 1 base from V and 1 base from J, leaving 11 bases between. Germline V gene lookup returns CDR1 SGHDT and CDR2 YYEEEE. The CDR3 nucleotides read TGTGCCAGCAGCTTGTTGGCAGAGTTTAACTATGGCTACACCTTC. Amino acid sequence: CASSLLAEFNYGYTF.

In its sample, this clone was seen many times. J is TRBJ1-4 and V is TRBV2; TRBD1 agrees at 7 bases. In germline, CDR1 is SNHLY, CDR2 FYNNEI. V lost 6 bases and J lost 4; bases outside the gene matches: 5. The CDR3 length is 14 residues. CDR3 DNA sequence: TGTGCCAGCAGGGAGGGACAGATTAATGAAAAACTGTTTTTT. It specifies CASREGQINEKLFF. The variable domain in full, completed from reference TRBV2 and TRBJ1-4, reads EPEVTQTPSHQVTQMGQEVILRCVPISNHLYFYWYRQILGQKVEFLVSFYNNEISEKSEIFDDQFSVERPDGSNFTLKIRSTKLEDSAMYFCASREGQINEKLFFGSGTQLSVL.

This chain connects TRBV5-4 to TRBJ1-4; no definite D call. CDR1 is SGHNT, CDR2 YYREEE, per germline (reference sequence). The CDR3 covers 14 residues. Trimming stripped 4 bases from V and 2 bases from J, with 9 bases between. The CDR3 DNA reads TGTGCCAGCAGCAGGAGGGCGACTAATGAAAAACTGTTTTTT. Its translation is CASSRRATNEKLFF.

This sequence joins TRBV11-3 and TRBJ2-2; tentatively, D is TRBD1 (6 bases). The CDR3 length is 15 residues. The ends were cut back, 4 bases at V and 4 bases at J, with 13 bases in the middle. Looked up from germline, CDR1 is SGHNT and CDR2 is YENEEA. The CDR3 sequence is CASSSGVSGTGELFF. The CDR3 bases are TGTGCCAGCAGCTCAGGGGTATCAGGCACCGGGGAGCTGTTTTTT. Looking up the rest from reference TRBV11-3 and TRBJ2-2 gives the full variable domain: EAGVVQSPRYKIIEKKQPVAFWCNPISGHNTLYWYLQNLGQGPELLIRYENEEAVDDSQLPKDRFSAERLKGVDSTLKIQPAELGDSAVYLCASSSGVSGTGELFFGEGSRLTVL.